This TCR beta chain appears in the sequencing data of a study of T cells after yellow fever vaccination. Study overall: Fractions of low cell number were prepared using SMART-Seq v4 Ultra Low Input.

Study-wide results and limits: Overall, a small share of clonotypes was seen in both CD4 and CD8 compartments.

V gave up 3 bases and J gave up 6 bases; unmatched junction bases: 7. This CDR3 region has 15 residues. Germline V gene sequence: CDR1 LNHNV, CDR2 YYDKDF (reference sequence). This clonotype appeared many times. What it recognizes is unknown. Production of TCR cDNA was by 5'RACE template switching, which also added a universal primer site and UMIs. In TCRdb, the 5' RACE reads were re-called with MiXCR into one record per CDR3 protein. The data contain a few hundred thousand distinct CDR3 sequences, approximately 3.6% of them singletons. This sequence originates from a man aged 18 to 29 who received the YFV17D yellow fever vaccine. The specimen comprised PBMCs, sampled 15 days after the yellow fever booster vaccination. The V and J genes are TRBV15 and TRBJ2-2; the match to TRBD1 covers 7 bases. The chain's CDR3 is CATSSGNRGSGELFF. The CDR3 bases are TGTGCCACCAGCAGTGGGAACAGGGGATCCGGGGAGCTGTTTTTT.